Reported below is one T cell receptor beta chain. V lost 6 bases, J lost 0 bases, and 6 bases stayed unmatched. The CDR3 is 15 residues long. Germline CDR1 is MNHEY and CDR2 is SVGAGI. The data were obtained in a study of blood T cell repertoires in COVID-19. The wider study: From the United States, Italy and Spain came samples of acute and convalescent COVID-19. Nucleic acid was either cDNA or gDNA, and it came from T cells, B-cell-depleted T cells, or PBMCs.

Per the study methods: Using reference gene primer amplification, nucleated cell counts were estimated. Data came from immunoSEQ multiplex PCR; TCRdb stores just in-frame clones and leaves some out. Clone size and the V and J calls come from that table; the DNA yielded D and trimming. This sample has roughly 240,000 clones, with 70% to 90% found just once. This rearrangement joins TRBV6-5 to TRBJ1-2; 8 bases match TRBD1. Source material: peripheral blood. The source of this sequence is a man aged 18 to 29 with active or convalescent COVID-19. CDR3 nucleotide sequence: TGTGCCAGCAGCGGACAGGGTTTAGCTAACTATGGCTACACCTTC. Its translation is CASSGQGLANYGYTF.